These 21 T cell receptor beta chains were sequenced from one sample in a study of blood T cell repertoires in COVID-19. Produced via immunoSEQ multiplex PCR; TCRdb's table is partial and in-frame only. The sample shows about 78,000 clones, under 80% of them seen only once. Specimen: peripheral blood. The source is a human donor in a cohort sampled during active COVID-19.

The chain links TRBV25-1 to TRBJ1-3; D gene unclear. The germline gives CDR1 MGHDK, CDR2 SYGVNS. The CDR3 spans 16 residues. Deletions cut 2 bases from V and 0 bases from J, with 11 bases between. The CDR3 reads CASSEMDGNSGNTIYF. The CDR3 DNA follows: TGTGCCAGCAGTGAAATGGACGGGAACTCTGGAAACACCATATATTTT.

The chain has TRBV15 and TRBJ1-2, with TRBD1 as a possible D gene (5 bases). The germline V gene encodes CDR1 LNHNV and CDR2 YYDKDF (reference sequence). Trimming cost V 3 bases and J 1 base, with 15 bases left between them. The CDR3 covers 16 residues. The chain's CDR3 is CATSRYSGAHNYGYTF. CDR3 bases: TGTGCCACCAGCAGGTACAGCGGGGCTCATAACTATGGCTACACCTTC.

The J gene is TRBJ1-3, the V gene TRBV2; 7 nucleotides match TRBD1. This CDR3 has 13 amino acids. V shed 6 bases and J 8 bases; nucleotides not matched to a gene: 7. Germline loops: CDR1 SNHLY, CDR2 FYNNEI. The CDR3 loop reads CASSRQGRDTIYF. In DNA, the CDR3 is TGTGCCAGCAGCCGACAGGGACGGGACACCATATATTTT.

The chain is built from TRBV7-9 and TRBJ1-1; 7 nucleotides agree with TRBD1. Germline assignment: CDR1 SEHNR and CDR2 FQNEAQ (reference sequence). This CDR3 spans 14 amino acids. J gave up 5 bases and V 5 bases, and 8 bases lay outside the gene matches. The CDR3 is CASSRFRGETEAFF. CDR3 coding DNA: TGTGCCAGCAGCAGATTCAGGGGGGAAACTGAAGCTTTCTTT.

This clone occurred a few times. The genes are TRBV7-9 and TRBJ2-2; 10 nucleotides align to TRBD1. With V trimmed by 5 bases and J by 7 bases, 7 bases remained unmatched. This CDR3 has 15 residues. Germline loops: CDR1 SEHNR, CDR2 FQNEAQ (reference sequence). The CDR3 spells CASSPRDRGYGELFF. CDR3 nucleotides: TGTGCCAGCAGCCCCCGGGACAGGGGATACGGGGAGCTGTTTTTT.

V and J are TRBV7-8 and TRBJ2-7; 12 positions match TRBD1. Germline CDR1 is SGHVS and CDR2 is FQNEAQ. V shed 5 bases, J shed 2 bases, and the junction held 4 bases outside the gene matches. The CDR3 has 15 residues. CDR3 bases: TGTGCCAGCAGCCCAAGGGACAGGGGGCCCTACGAGCAGTACTTC. It yields the protein CASSPRDRGPYEQYF.

The chain uses TRBV28 and TRBJ2-3, with TRBD1 matching over 8 bases. The CDR3 contains 14 residues. The V gene's germline CDR1 is MDHEN and CDR2 SYDVKM. V lost 5 bases, J lost 2 bases, and 3 bases stayed unmatched. The CDR3 loop is CASSLQGATDTQYF. The CDR3, as DNA: TGTGCCAGCAGTCTCCAGGGGGCCACAGATACGCAGTATTTT.

This clone appeared a single time. V gene TRBV4-1 combines with J gene TRBJ1-4, with TRBD1 identical over 9 bases. Trimming took 2 bases from V and 5 from J; bases not matched to a gene: 9. Looked up from germline, CDR1 is MGHRA and CDR2 is YSYEKL. The CDR3 covers 17 residues. Here the CDR3 DNA reads TGCGCCAGCAGCCAAAAGACCCGGACAGGGGTAAATGAAAAACTGTTTTTT. Amino acids: CASSQKTRTGVNEKLFF.

The V and J genes are TRBV10-3 and TRBJ2-5, with 9 bases lining up with TRBD1. The germline V gene encodes CDR1 ENHRY and CDR2 SYGVKD. The V segment lost 4 bases and the J segment 4 bases; nucleotides outside the gene matches: 1. The CDR3 loop spans 13 amino acids. CDR3 DNA: TGTGCCATCAGTGGGGGACAGGGAGAGACCCAGTACTTC. This encodes CAISGGQGETQYF.

V usage is TRBV29-1 and J usage is TRBJ2-3, with TRBD2 identical over 7 bases. The V gene end was trimmed by 4 bases and the J gene end by 0 bases; junction bases not matched to a gene: 7. The CDR3 totals 15 residues. Germline V gene lookup returns CDR1 SQVTM and CDR2 ANQGSEA. In DNA form, the CDR3 reads TGCAGCGTTGTCCCACGGGGGGAAAGCACAGATACGCAGTATTTT. The encoded protein is CSVVPRGESTDTQYF.

This chain connects TRBV6-2 or TRBV6-3 to TRBJ1-1; no definite D call. The germline V and J ends were trimmed by 0 bases and 1 base, with 9 bases remaining between them. This CDR3 comprises 15 residues. The germline V gene has CDR1 MNHEY and CDR2 SVGEGT. The CDR3 is CASSYSRETNTEAFF. The CDR3 bases are TGTGCCAGCAGTTACTCGCGGGAGACGAACACTGAAGCTTTCTTT.

V is TRBV19 and J is TRBJ2-7, with a weak D call TRBD1 (5 bases). Trimming cost V 10 bases and J 2 bases, with 21 bases left between them. Germline values: CDR1 LNHDA, CDR2 SQIVND (reference sequence). The CDR3 has 15 amino acids. The CDR3 nucleotides are TGTGCCACCCAATCCCGGACATCCGAAGCCTACGAGCAGTACTTC. Amino acid sequence: CATQSRTSEAYEQYF.

This chain links TRBV4-1 with TRBJ1-3; 8 nucleotides line up with TRBD1. This CDR3 has 17 amino acids. Per the germline V gene, CDR1 is MGHRA and CDR2 is YSYEKL. With V trimmed by 0 bases and J by 3 bases, 7 bases remained unmatched. CDR3 region: CASSQDKGQGLGNTIYF. The CDR3 DNA sequence: TGCGCCAGCAGCCAAGATAAAGGACAGGGCCTTGGAAACACCATATATTTT.

This chain joins TRBV5-1 and TRBJ1-2; D gene uncertain. The CDR3 is made up of 13 amino acids. Deletions cut 0 bases from V and 3 bases from J, with 6 bases between. Germline-derived CDR1 and CDR2 are SGHRS and YFSETQ. CDR3 region: CASSLDTYYGYTF. CDR3 DNA: TGCGCCAGCAGCTTGGACACCTACTATGGCTACACCTTC.

This clone was counted ten times or more. CDR3 coding DNA: TGTGCCACCAGTGATGGAGATCGGGGAGACTATGGCTACACCTTC. This sequence encodes CATSDGDRGDYGYTF. This chain connects TRBV24-1 to TRBJ1-2; the D is unclear. Germline lookup yields CDR1 KGHDR and CDR2 SFDVKD. Trimming shortened V by 3 bases and J by 3 bases, and 13 bases separated the two germline ends. The CDR3 is made up of 15 amino acids.

This chain uses TRBV4-2 with TRBJ2-7; D gene unclear. Trimming removed 0 bases at V and 3 bases at J, with 12 bases between. The CDR3 consists of 15 residues. Germline V gene lookup returns CDR1 LGHNA and CDR2 YNFKEQ. The CDR3: CASSQEKVANYEQYF. DNA of the CDR3: TGTGCCAGCAGCCAAGAGAAAGTGGCCAACTACGAGCAGTACTTC.

V gene TRBV28 combines with J gene TRBJ1-5; D is perhaps TRBD1 (5 bases). In germline, CDR1 is MDHEN, CDR2 SYDVKM. Trimming left V 6 bases short and J 2 bases short, with 14 bases between. The CDR3 spans 15 residues. The CDR3 DNA reads TGTGCCAGCAGCCCGGGGGTAAGGGGCAATCAGCCCCAGCATTTT. Translation: CASSPGVRGNQPQHF.

The V gene is TRBV27, the J gene TRBJ2-1; 10 bases agree with TRBD2. The CDR3 covers 14 residues. Germline trimming cut 3 bases from V and 4 bases from J; bases unmatched to any gene: 0. Germline V gene data show CDR1 as MNHEY and CDR2 as SMNVEV (reference sequence). CDR3 nucleotides: TGTGCCAGCAGTTTTAGCGGGGGGTACAATGAGCAGTTCTTC. Amino acid sequence: CASSFSGGYNEQFF.

The rearrangement joins TRBV9 to TRBJ2-5; no firm D call. Germline V CDR1 and CDR2: SGDLS, YYNGEE. The CDR3 runs to 16 residues. Trimming took off 3 bases at V and 1 base at J, with 16 bases between the two ends. CDR3 in DNA: TGTGCCAGCAGCGCCGGAACCTCTAACAGCCAAGAGACCCAGTACTTC. This gives the protein CASSAGTSNSQETQYF.

The chain links TRBV7-2 to TRBJ1-5, with D perhaps matching TRBD1 (5 bases). Per germline, CDR1 SGHTA and CDR2 FQGNSA. The ends were cut back, 1 base at V and 6 bases at J, with 13 bases in the middle. This CDR3 is built from 15 residues. CDR3 region: CASSLVGQGGQPQHF. The CDR3 DNA follows: TGTGCCAGCAGCTTAGTGGGCCAGGGTGGTCAGCCCCAGCATTTT.

The rearrangement joins TRBV18 to TRBJ2-2, with 7 positions matching TRBD1. The V and J ends lost 3 bases and 4 bases, in that order; junction bases with no gene match: 5. CDR3 size: 15 residues. Germline lookup yields CDR1 KGHSH and CDR2 LQKENI. In DNA form, the CDR3 reads TGTGCCAGCTCACCTCAGGACAGGAGCACCGGGGAGCTGTTTTTT. Its translation: CASSPQDRSTGELFF.